This record concerns one T cell receptor beta chain sequence. There is no known antigen for this receptor. Base qualities were left out, and no much larger clone turns up one base away. Patients underwent resection for synchronous oligometastatic disease or delayed recurrence of a solitary brain metastasis. Patients with a history of multiple malignancies were excluded so that cancers other than NSCLC would not be included. Tumor areas were macrodissected from roughly 5 deparaffinized roughly 10 um unstained sections, using marked H&E slides as a guide. All specimens were fixed in formalin and embedded in paraffin (FFPE). The AllPrep DNA/RNA FFPE Kit was used for extraction of genomic DNA. Between about 2 and 5.5 ug genomic DNA was input per sample, with paired samples receiving equal DNA input. TCR beta libraries were constructed with the immunoSEQ hsTCRbeta Kit, which uses multiplexed V and J gene primers in two PCR steps. The pooled libraries, together with positive and negative controls, were sequenced on an Illumina MiSeq running a 100-cycle paired-end protocol. As for the original processing: The immunoSEQ vendor processed the raw data into normalized, annotated TCR beta repertoire reports. Richness was defined as unique clones by nucleotide sequence, with iChao1 and Efron-Thisted estimators extrapolating total richness. Pielou's evenness, Simpson's index, top-ten clone proportional abundance, and Morisita overlap index were used to characterize and compare paired lesions. Sourced from immuneACCESS, this table was stored by TCRdb with only in-frame sequences that have V and J called. A share of the clones is absent; for the studies checked, an unresolved V gene accounts for under half, and the remainder has no known explanation. That table furnishes V, J and clone size, whereas the DNA furnished D and trimming. For this sample there are 750 to 950 clones; about 85% appear just once. The top ten hold around 10% of the sample.

Reading the germline V gene (reference sequence) gives CDR1 GTSNPN and CDR2 SVGIG. From cysteine to phenylalanine, the CDR3 is 11 amino acids long. This entry keeps only the CDR3 DNA: 33 bases, framed from base 1. V sheds 1 base and J sheds 1 base, leaving 2 bases between their ends. The data derive from a study of T cells in lung cancer brain metastases (dated by TCRdb to 2017 to 2018). Describing the broader study: Of the roughly 21 patients, 15 to 17 had a history of tobacco use, with a median of approximately 40 pack-years. Of the approximately 22 patients, approximately 19 received no interval therapy between resection of the primary and resection of the metastasis. A median interval of around 370 days was observed between acquisition of the primary and brain metastasis specimens. TCR beta CDR3 repertoires were compared between fully resected primary non-small cell lung cancers and paired brain metastases. The cohort included about 20 patients who provided 40 or so specimens, with each patient contributing one primary lung lesion and one brain metastasis. Of the patients, approximately 11 were female and several were male, and their median age at first diagnosis was roughly 56 years. An average DNA integrity number of 3.5 to 4 was found in both primary and metastatic specimens, and no significant difference was detected between sites. Overall study results and their limits: Most clones were lesion-specific, with limited overlap between paired lesions (mean Morisita index around 0.2). DNA fragmentation in the FFPE samples may have prevented recovery of the complete infiltrating T cell repertoire. The ten most abundant clones accounted for a significantly larger fraction of the repertoire in brain metastases than in primaries, which suggests clonal expansion. Brain metastases had significantly fewer unique productive clones than paired primaries (median around 1,500 versus 5,000). It was not possible to control for the effects of preoperative corticosteroids on T cell infiltration in brain metastases.

The source of this sequence is an older man with non-small cell lung cancer that had spread to the brain. Input material: tumor tissue from a brain metastasis. What the cell subset or site label conveys for this sample: paired resected brain metastasis. This sequence uses TRBV30 and TRBJ2-7, with the D gene uncertain. CDR3 loop: CAWSGSYEQYF. The DNA is TGTGCCTGGAGTGGTTCCTACGAGCAGTACTTC.